This T cell receptor (beta chain) emerged from a study of identical twins. This clonotype was detected only a few times. No antigen is known for it. Findings and limits, study-wide: Models predicted less out-of-frame TCR alpha sharing in monozygotic twins than was found.

Carrying unique molecular identifiers, the cDNA also gained a universal primer site through template switching. TCRdb re-called the 5' RACE reads with MiXCR, one entry per CDR3 protein. The table includes some 690,000 distinct CDR3 sequences, around 20% detected once. Germline assignment: CDR1 MDHEN and CDR2 SYDVKM. The CDR3 length is 16 residues. Trimming took 7 bases from V and 3 from J, leaving 22 bases between them. The same sample was also studied in work on T cells expressing NK-cell markers. That study reports: From sorted CD3+CD56+NKG2C+, CD3+CD56+NKG2C- and CD3+CD56-NKG2C+ T cells came the TCR beta repertoires. In a group of 5 or 6 donors, dominant NKG2C+ clonotypes represented about 1.0-7.5% of CD8+ T cells.

This clonotype was sampled from a woman between 18 and 29 years old in good health. The chain joins TRBV28 to TRBJ2-7, with a weak D call TRBD2 (5 bases). Sequenced: PBMCs. DNA for the CDR3: TGTGCCAGCACAACGCCTGGAGGACCTACCTACTACGAGCAGTACTTC. Protein: CASTTPGGPTYYEQYF.